These 3 T cell receptor beta chains were sequenced from one sample in a study of post-analysis software for immune sequencing data. Study results and caveats: Patients carried several TRBV segments more frequently than controls did, and TRBV5-6, TRBV5-1 and TRBV20-1 were among them.

These TCRs' antigens remain unknown. Unique-molecular-identifier-tagged TCR beta cDNA libraries were used. TCRdb re-derived calls from the PCR reads in MiXCR, one entry per CDR3 protein. The sample has about 770,000 distinct CDR3 sequences; roughly 46% are singletons. Sequenced: blood. The receptor set was obtained from a girl aged 5-17 years with multiple sclerosis.

In this sample, this clonotype turned up a few times. Germline is not matched at one junction end, which may reflect a read error. The chain links TRBV4-3 to TRBJ2-7; TRBD2 might be the D (5 bases). Germline lookup yields CDR1 LGHNA and CDR2 YSLEER. This CDR3 has 17 amino acids. The CDR3 DNA reads as TGCGCCAGCAGCCAAGGGTTCGGCGGGTTGATCTCCTACGAGCAGTATTTC. It encodes CASSQGFGGLISYEQYF.

This clonotype was seen a handful of times. V is TRBV29-1 and J is TRBJ2-1; 7 nucleotides agree with TRBD2. V lost 6 bases, J lost 5 bases, and 10 bases stayed unmatched. This CDR3 has 14 residues. The V gene's germline CDR1 is SQVTM and CDR2 ANQGSEA. CDR3 sequence: CSVVRGGLDNEQFF. The CDR3 DNA follows: TGCAGCGTGGTGAGAGGCGGACTAGACAATGAGCAGTTCTTC.

The chain couples TRBV13 to TRBJ2-7; the D is unclear. The germline gives CDR1 PRHDT, CDR2 FYEKMQ (reference sequence). CDR3 size: 13 residues. Trimming removed 1 base from V and 7 bases from J, with 11 bases in between. This CDR3 reads CASSLAPTEEQYF. As DNA, the CDR3 is TGTGCCAGCAGCTTAGCCCCTACGGAGGAGCAGTACTTC. The full variable domain, its missing parts supplied by reference TRBV13 and TRBJ2-7, is AAGVIQSPRHLIKEKRETATLKCYPIPRHDTVYWYQQGPGQDPQFLISFYEKMQSDKGSIPDRFSAQQFSDYHSELNMSSLELGDSALYFCASSLAPTEEQYFGPGTRLTVT.